The 11 T cell receptor beta chains reported below all come from one sample, sequenced in a study of T cell responses to AZD1222 COVID-19 vaccine (dated by TCRdb to about 2021). In light of the paper, this sample's time point label describes: baseline before first vaccination. The library was obtained by the immunoSEQ multiplex PCR assay. TCRdb holds this immuneACCESS table with in-frame rearrangements only. Some clones are missing; in checked studies, unresolved V genes explain under half, and the rest has no known cause. The sample contains around 170,000 clones, approximately 91% of them found a single time. Roughly 0.99% of the sample is in the top ten clones. The sample consisted of peripheral blood, taken on day 0 of AZD1222 vaccination. The receptor source for this set is an adult in good health.

This rearrangement joins TRBV27 to TRBJ2-2; D possibly uses TRBD1 or TRBD2 (5 bases each). The CDR3 consists of 19 residues. Germline V CDR1 and CDR2: MNHEY, SMNVEV (reference sequence). V lost 9 bases to trimming and J lost 2 bases, with 28 bases between them. DNA for the CDR3: TGTGCCAGTCGTGGGGGAACAGGCGGGTACCGGAGAAACACCGGGGAGCTGTTTTTT. Amino acids: CASRGGTGGYRRNTGELFF.

The V and J genes are TRBV7-9 and TRBJ2-1; 16 bases line up with TRBD2. Germline values: CDR1 SEHNR, CDR2 FQNEAQ (reference sequence). The CDR3 contains 18 residues. J lost 6 bases, V lost 2 bases, and 7 bases had no gene match. The CDR3 bases are TGTGCCAGCAGCTTATATGTCGGGACTAGCGGGGGGGCCAATGAGCAGTTCTTC. Its protein is CASSLYVGTSGGANEQFF.

This clone appeared once. The chain is built from TRBV28 and TRBJ1-1; maybe TRBD1 (6 bases). CDR3 length: 23 amino acids. The ends were cut back, 3 bases at V and 3 bases at J, with 38 bases in the middle. Germline V gene lookup returns CDR1 MDHEN and CDR2 SYDVKM. The CDR3 sequence is CASSLLYNVGARTSGGWYTEAFF. The CDR3 coding sequence is TGTGCCAGCAGTTTGCTCTACAACGTGGGGGCACGTACCAGTGGAGGGTGGTACACTGAAGCTTTCTTT.

As DNA, the CDR3 is TGTGCCAGCAGCGCCTGGTCCGATACGCAGTATTTT. Translation: CASSAWSDTQYF. V is TRBV7-9 and J is TRBJ2-3; D gene uncertain. The length of the CDR3 is 12 residues. CDR1 SEHNR and CDR2 FQNEAQ come from the germline V gene (reference sequence). Deletions cut 5 bases from V and 6 bases from J, with 9 bases between.

The V call is TRBV5-1, the J call TRBJ2-7; 9 positions agree with TRBD2. V shed 0 bases and J 2 bases; nucleotides not matched to a gene: 0. CDR1 and CDR2 (germline): SGHRS, YFSETQ. CDR3 length: 14 amino acids. CDR3 loop: CASSLGTSAYEQYF. The CDR3 region has the DNA TGCGCCAGCAGCTTGGGGACTAGCGCCTACGAGCAGTACTTC.

CDR3 bases: TGTGCCAGCAGCTCGCCGACCAGTTACGCTTACTATGGCTACACCTTC. Protein product: CASSSPTSYAYYGYTF. This chain connects TRBV5-4 to TRBJ1-2, with unresolved D. With 3 bases removed from V and 3 bases from J, the gap between germline ends came to 18 bases. CDR1 SGHNT and CDR2 YYREEE come from the germline V gene (reference sequence). This CDR3 has 16 amino acids. Together with reference TRBV5-4 and TRBJ1-2, the CDR3 gives the full variable domain: ETGVTQSPTHLIKTRGQQVTLRCSSQSGHNTVSWYQQALGQGPQFIFQYYREEENGRGNFPPRFSGLQFPNYSSELNVNALELDDSALYLCASSSPTSYAYYGYTFGSGTRLTVV.

The chain couples TRBV24-1 to TRBJ2-1, with 8 bases lining up with TRBD1. CDR1 KGHDR and CDR2 SFDVKD come from the germline V gene. The CDR3 contains 15 residues. Unmatched junction bases numbered 7, after V lost 3 bases and J lost 7 bases. The CDR3 DNA reads TGTGCCACCAGTGATCAAAGGACAGGGAGGAATGAGCAGTTCTTC. Translation: CATSDQRTGRNEQFF.

This clone is a singleton in its sample. The V gene is TRBV19, the J gene TRBJ2-3; maybe TRBD2 (5 bases). V lost 1 base to trimming and J lost 1 base, with 9 bases between them. The CDR3 loop spans 15 amino acids. Germline loops: CDR1 LNHDA, CDR2 SQIVND (reference sequence). Here the CDR3 DNA reads TGTGCCAGTAGTATAGTTGGAGGACGCACAGATACGCAGTATTTT. It yields the protein CASSIVGGRTDTQYF.

The chain couples TRBV7-8 to TRBJ2-1; 11 nucleotides agree with TRBD2. CDR3 length: 20 amino acids. Germline lookup yields CDR1 SGHVS and CDR2 FQNEAQ. After removal of 5 bases from V and 0 bases from J, the junction contained 15 bases not matched to a gene. This chain's CDR3 is CASSRLQRLAGGLSYNEQFF. For the CDR3, the DNA is TGTGCCAGCAGCCGATTACAACGGCTAGCGGGGGGCCTCTCCTACAATGAGCAGTTCTTC.

The gene calls are TRBV27 and TRBJ2-7; 7 bases align to TRBD2. Germline CDR1 reads MNHEY; CDR2 reads SMNVEV (reference sequence). The J segment lost 1 base and the V segment lost 6 bases, leaving 9 bases of the junction unmatched. The CDR3 loop spans 15 amino acids. The CDR3 sequence is CASRIMLGGSYEQYF. In DNA, the CDR3 is TGTGCCAGCAGGATCATGTTGGGAGGGTCCTACGAGCAGTACTTC.

This chain joins TRBV4-2 and TRBJ2-7; 9 bases are a match to TRBD2. The CDR3 loop spans 17 amino acids. Per the germline V gene, CDR1 is LGHNA and CDR2 is YNFKEQ. With 0 bases clipped from V and 1 base from J, the junction kept 7 bases outside the gene matches. Here the CDR3 DNA reads TGTGCCAGCAGCCAAGATGGAGCTAGCGGGGAGTCCTACGAGCAGTACTTC. Encoded protein: CASSQDGASGESYEQYF.